Below, one T cell receptor beta chain is given with its context. Its target is unknown. The sample belongs to a study of T cell responses to AZD1222 COVID-19 vaccine. Overall study context: Second doses at about 4 or about 12 weeks were pooled.

Clones were sequenced by immunoSEQ multiplex PCR, and TCRdb holds only the in-frame ones, with some missing. Seen here are approximately 150,000 clones, about 90% observed once, and the top ten hold under 2.5%. Study-wide points: Researchers took repertoire samples only after the peak T cell response had come. Vaccination with two AZD1222 doses was followed by a rise in Spike-specific TCR breadth and depth. Spike-wide vaccine-associated CD4 TCRs dominated at 160-218 and 743-854.

This CDR3 has 14 residues. In germline, CDR1 is MNHEY, CDR2 SVGAGI. With V trimmed by 10 bases and J by 4 bases, 8 bases remained unmatched. The source material was peripheral blood, sampled on day 0 of AZD1222 vaccination. The chain joins TRBV6-5 to TRBJ2-1; TRBD2 matches 9 bases. The source of this sequence is an adult in good health. CDR3 loop: CATQESGGYNEQFF. The CDR3 DNA sequence: TGTGCCACCCAGGAAAGCGGGGGGTACAATGAGCAGTTCTTC.